The present entry profiles one T cell receptor beta chain with its context. No antigen is known for it. The data stem from a study of radiation and T cells in renal cell carcinoma. General study points: Baseline intratumoral clonotype presence is unknown without pretreatment biopsies. In nephrectomy-only tumors, top 100 clonotypes averaged approximately 45%, versus 54% irradiated.

This sample's treatment: 15 Gy SBRT to primary tumor, nephrectomy 4 weeks later. Nephrectomy followed 15 Gy stereotactic body radiation by 4 weeks. Germline V gene lookup returns CDR1 ENHRY and CDR2 SYGVKD. The CDR3 is 12 residues long. V was cut by 4 bases and J by 9 bases, with 12 bases left in between. The table came from immunoSEQ multiplex PCR; TCRdb's copy has only in-frame clones and leaves some out. The repertoire holds some 20,000 clones, with about half as singletons. The input for sequencing was tumor tissue, taken from a patient whose treatment included radiotherapy and nephrectomy. This sequence originates from a woman between 45 and 60 years old with renal cell carcinoma. The gene calls are TRBV10-3 and TRBJ1-1; D not certain. This CDR3 reads CAISGSNTKAFF. DNA for the CDR3: TGTGCCATCAGTGGCTCTAACACCAAAGCTTTCTTT.